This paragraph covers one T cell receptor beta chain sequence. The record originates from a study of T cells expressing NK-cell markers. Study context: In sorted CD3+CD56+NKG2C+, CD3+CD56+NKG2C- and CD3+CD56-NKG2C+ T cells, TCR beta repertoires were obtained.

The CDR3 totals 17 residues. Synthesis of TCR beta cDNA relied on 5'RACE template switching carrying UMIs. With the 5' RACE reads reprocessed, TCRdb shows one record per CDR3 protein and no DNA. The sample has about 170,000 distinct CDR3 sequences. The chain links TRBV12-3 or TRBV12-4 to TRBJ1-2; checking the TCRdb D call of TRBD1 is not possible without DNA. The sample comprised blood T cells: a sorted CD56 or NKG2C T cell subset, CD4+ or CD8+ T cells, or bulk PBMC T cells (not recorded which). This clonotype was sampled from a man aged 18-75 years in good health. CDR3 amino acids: CASSLAVGQHGRYGYTF.